The T cell receptor beta chain under discussion was sequenced for a study of Ad26.COV2.S vaccination and SARS-CoV-2 variants. Turning to the study itself: Ad26.COV2.S given intramuscularly, once or twice 56 days apart.

Only in-frame clones appear in the TCRdb table, and some are missing; sequencing was by immunoSEQ multiplex PCR. The sample records 300,000 to 350,000 clones, roughly 89% being singletons. This clone has just a few counts. Antigen specificity is unknown. The junction had 10 bases not matched to a gene; V was cut back by 0 bases and J by 4 bases. Germline assignment: CDR1 MNHEY and CDR2 SVGEGT. This CDR3 is built from 17 residues. Noted treatment: roughly 18 received Ad26.COV2.S at low or high dose, single or two shots; a few received placebo; per-sample allocation not given. The samples date from day 63 after the first vaccine or placebo injection. Broader study findings: Total T cell responses, in the TCR breadth and depth analyses, may have been underestimated.

This specimen was peripheral blood, taken in a trial of Ad26.COV2.S vaccine versus placebo. This clonotype was sampled from a person aged 18 to 65 who received the Ad26.COV2.S COVID-19 vaccine or a placebo. The chain joins TRBV6-2 or TRBV6-3 to TRBJ1-2; 8 nucleotides agree with TRBD1. CDR3 sequence: CASSYSFLGQVSYGYTF. CDR3 DNA: TGTGCCAGCAGTTACTCGTTTTTGGGACAGGTCTCCTATGGCTACACCTTC.